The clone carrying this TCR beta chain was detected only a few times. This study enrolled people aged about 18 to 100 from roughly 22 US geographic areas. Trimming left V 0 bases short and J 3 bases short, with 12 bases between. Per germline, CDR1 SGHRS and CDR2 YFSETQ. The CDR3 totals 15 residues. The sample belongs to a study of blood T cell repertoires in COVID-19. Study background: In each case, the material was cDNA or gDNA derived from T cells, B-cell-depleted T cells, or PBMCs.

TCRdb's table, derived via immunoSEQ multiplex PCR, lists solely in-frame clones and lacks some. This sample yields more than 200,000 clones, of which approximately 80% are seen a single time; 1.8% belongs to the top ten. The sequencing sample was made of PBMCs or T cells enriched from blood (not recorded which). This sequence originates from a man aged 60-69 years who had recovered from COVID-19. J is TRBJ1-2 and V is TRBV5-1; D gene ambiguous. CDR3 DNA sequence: TGCGCCAGCAGCTTGGGGGCAGCTAACCACTATGGCTACACCTTC. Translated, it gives CASSLGAANHYGYTF.